This entry lists 8 T cell receptor beta chains sequenced from one sample in a study of blood T cells in healthy people across ages. Then a second PCR, running roughly 7 to 11 cycles, was carried out with a sample-barcoded 5' primer and a J-beta primer mix. TCRdb re-derived calls from the 5' RACE reads in MiXCR, one entry per CDR3 protein. The sample contains roughly 1.4 million distinct CDR3 sequences, 59% of which appear only once. Input material: blood. These receptors were obtained from a man aged 18-30 years in good health.

The chain uses TRBV6-2 or TRBV6-3 and TRBJ2-3, with 10 bases aligning to TRBD1. The ends lost 2 bases at V and 6 bases at J; junction bases unmatched: 5. The CDR3 runs 15 residues. Germline V CDR1 and CDR2: MNHEY, SVGEGT. CDR3 in amino acids: CASSYRDRGSDTQYF. CDR3 coding DNA: TGTGCCAGCAGTTACAGGGACAGGGGCTCGGATACGCAGTATTTT.

This clonotype was found many times. The CDR3 DNA reads TGTGCCAGCAGCTTCGGACGGGAATACGAGCAGTACTTC. Its translation: CASSFGREYEQYF. This sequence joins TRBV5-5 and TRBJ2-7, with D perhaps TRBD2 (5 bases). The germline gives CDR1 SGHKS, CDR2 YYEKEE (reference sequence). Trimming left V 2 bases short and J 4 bases short, with 10 bases between. This CDR3 contains 13 residues.

This clonotype was counted a few times. This chain uses TRBV7-6 with TRBJ2-7; the D is unclear. CDR1 and CDR2 from the germline V gene are SGHVS and FNYEAQ. The CDR3 totals 16 residues. V was cut by 2 bases and J by 5 bases, with 19 bases left in between. The CDR3 DNA reads TGTGCCAGCAGCTTAAATCCAGGTATTGGAGTGGACGAGCAGTACTTC. Translation gives CASSLNPGIGVDEQYF.

This chain joins TRBV3-1 and TRBJ2-5; no definite D call. This CDR3 region has 13 residues. Looked up from germline, CDR1 is LGHDT and CDR2 is YNNKEL (reference sequence). Trimming removed 3 bases at V and 1 base at J, with 6 bases between. The CDR3 DNA sequence: TGTGCCAGCAGCCAGCCTCCCCAAGAGACCCAGTACTTC. Translated, it gives CASSQPPQETQYF.

Turning to this clonotype: The junction and the germline gene differ at one end; a read error may be behind it. V gene TRBV10-3 combines with J gene TRBJ2-5; tentatively, D is TRBD1 (6 bases). Near its end, the DNA agrees better with TRBJ2-7, so the J call may be wrong. Germline values: CDR1 ENHRY, CDR2 SYGVKD. CDR3 length: 12 amino acids. The CDR3 coding sequence is TGTGCCATCGGTGAGTCAGGGGACGAGCAGTACTTC. Its translation: CAIGESGDEQYF.

This clonotype was counted between two and nine times. As DNA, the CDR3 is TGTGCCAGCAGGGACTGGGACCTTCTCTACGAGCAGTACTTC. Translation: CASRDWDLLYEQYF. This rearrangement joins TRBV2 to TRBJ2-7; TRBD1 or TRBD2 may be the D gene (5 bases each). The CDR3 length is 14 residues. Germline lookup yields CDR1 SNHLY and CDR2 FYNNEI. V was cut by 6 bases and J by 3 bases, with 15 bases left in between.

The chain recombines TRBV29-1 with TRBJ1-1; D remains ambiguous. The germline V and J ends were trimmed by 4 bases and 0 bases, with 18 bases remaining between them. The length of the CDR3 is 16 residues. Germline-derived CDR1 and CDR2 are SQVTM and ANQGSEA. The CDR3 loop is CSVGATPTHLNTEAFF. In DNA form, the CDR3 reads TGCAGCGTTGGTGCGACTCCGACTCATCTGAACACTGAAGCTTTCTTT.

As regards this clonotype: The junction departs from germline at one end; a sequencing error may be responsible. The chain links TRBV15 to TRBJ2-2; D is perhaps TRBD2 (5 bases). CDR3 length: 15 amino acids. In germline, CDR1 is LNHNV, CDR2 YYDKDF (reference sequence). The CDR3 coding sequence is TGCGCCACCAGCAGATTGGGAAGCGGAACCGGGGAGCTGTTTTTT. Translated, it gives CATSRLGSGTGELFF.